This passage covers 11 T cell receptor beta chains from one sample sequenced in a study of persistence of HIV-infected CD4 T cells. Sequencing used immunoSEQ version 4 in survey mode. TCRdb keeps only in-frame clones here, not all; method: immunoSEQ multiplex PCR. Found here are 35,000 to 55,000 clones, 89% of them singletons; the top ten hold 1%. This nonspecific control used anti-CD3/anti-CD28 bead stimulation of CD4+ T cells. Sorting selected CD4+ T cells upregulating both CD40 ligand and CD69. No antigens are known for them. The source material was CD4+ T cells sorted from PBMCs after approximately 20-hour stimulation, sampled from a patient who received antiretroviral therapy. These receptors originate from an adult man with HIV who was CMV-seropositive.

V gene TRBV5-1 combines with J gene TRBJ1-2; D not certain. Germline V gene lookup returns CDR1 SGHRS and CDR2 YFSETQ. This CDR3 spans 15 amino acids. The ends were cut back, 1 base at V and 7 bases at J, with 17 bases in the middle. The CDR3 region has the DNA TGCGCCAGCAGCTTGACAGACATCGAAACGTGTGGCTACACCTTC. This encodes CASSLTDIETCGYTF. The complete variable domain, with remaining parts taken from reference TRBV5-1 and TRBJ1-2, reads KAGVTQTPRYLIKTRGQQVTLSCSPISGHRSVSWYQQTPGQGLQFLFEYFSETQRNKGNFPGRFSGRQFSNSRSEMNVSTLELGDSALYLCASSLTDIETCGYTFGSGTRLTVV.

The chain recombines TRBV28 with TRBJ1-1, with no clear D. Germline V gene lookup returns CDR1 MDHEN and CDR2 SYDVKM. Trimming pared 3 bases from V and 1 base from J, leaving 6 bases between. The length of the CDR3 is 13 residues. Here the CDR3 reads CASSFRGNTEAFF. DNA of the CDR3: TGTGCCAGCAGTTTCCGCGGGAACACTGAAGCTTTCTTT.

This clone was recorded once. The V call is TRBV30, the J call TRBJ2-2; possibly TRBD1 for D (5 bases). Deletions cut 0 bases from V and 0 bases from J, with 8 bases between. The CDR3 is made up of 15 amino acids. CDR1 and CDR2 from the germline V gene are GTSNPN and SVGIG (reference sequence). CDR3 in DNA: TGTGCCTGGAGTGTTTGGACACCGAACACCGGGGAGCTGTTTTTT. It specifies CAWSVWTPNTGELFF.

This rearrangement joins TRBV28 to TRBJ1-6; D unresolved. Trimming pared 5 bases from V and 10 bases from J, leaving 15 bases between. CDR1 MDHEN and CDR2 SYDVKM come from the germline V gene. The CDR3 contains 14 residues. DNA for the CDR3: TGTGCCAGCAGTCGGCTAACCTTTTCCTCACCCCTCCACTTT. Its protein product is CASSRLTFSSPLHF.

The V call is TRBV2, the J call TRBJ2-7, with D uncertain. This CDR3 is built from 14 residues. Trimming took 4 bases from V and 2 from J, leaving 12 bases between them. The germline V gene encodes CDR1 SNHLY and CDR2 FYNNEI. The CDR3 DNA reads as TGTGCCAGCAGTGGTAGGACCCCGCCCTACGAGCAGTACTTC. It specifies CASSGRTPPYEQYF.

The chain recombines TRBV5-1 with TRBJ2-2; 7 bases map to TRBD1. The CDR3 spans 14 residues. After removal of 5 bases from V and 1 base from J, the junction contained 2 bases not matched to a gene. Germline CDR1 reads SGHRS; CDR2 reads YFSETQ. CDR3 sequence: CASSRQGNTGELFF. The CDR3 coding sequence is TGCGCCAGCAGTAGACAGGGGAACACCGGGGAGCTGTTTTTT.

Only a few counts were recorded for this clone. The CDR3 nucleotides are TGTGCCAGCACGAAGGGGGGCGCCGAGCAGTACTTC. Amino acids: CASTKGGAEQYF. V gene TRBV2 combines with J gene TRBJ2-7; possibly TRBD1 or TRBD2 for D (6 bases each). Trimming took 7 bases from V and 6 from J, leaving 13 bases between them. The CDR3 has 12 residues. Per germline, CDR1 SNHLY and CDR2 FYNNEI. Based on the CDR3 plus reference TRBV2 and TRBJ2-7, the full variable domain is EPEVTQTPSHQVTQMGQEVILRCVPISNHLYFYWYRQILGQKVEFLVSFYNNEISEKSEIFDDQFSVERPDGSNFTLKIRSTKLEDSAMYFCASTKGGAEQYFGPGTRLTVT.

This chain links TRBV5-4 with TRBJ2-7; weak D call: TRBD1 (6 bases). Trimming shortened V by 0 bases and J by 0 bases, and 16 bases separated the two germline ends. The germline CDR1 and CDR2 sequences are SGHNT and YYREEE (reference sequence). The CDR3 spans 17 residues. As DNA, the CDR3 is TGTGCCAGCAGCTTGGCTGTAGGCAGGGACAACTCCTACGAGCAGTACTTC. Translating it yields CASSLAVGRDNSYEQYF.

The count of this clone is one. The chain has TRBV6-1 and TRBJ1-6; 8 nucleotides align to TRBD1. V lost 2 bases to trimming and J lost 7 bases; unmatched junction nucleotides: 10. The germline V gene has CDR1 MNHNS and CDR2 SASEGT. The CDR3 has 17 residues. CDR3: CASSERTGGFSNSPLHF. As DNA, the CDR3 is TGTGCCAGCAGTGAAAGAACAGGGGGTTTCTCAAATTCACCCCTCCACTTT.

The V call is TRBV6-6, the J call TRBJ1-4, with 9 bases lining up with TRBD1. Losses at the gene ends were 5 bases for V and 2 bases for J; bases not matched to a gene: 12. Germline CDR1 MNHNY, CDR2 SVGAGI (reference sequence). This CDR3 is built from 18 residues. In DNA, the CDR3 is TGTGCCAGCAGTCTCACTCCGACAGGGGGAGCGACTAATGAAAAACTGTTTTTT. This codes for CASSLTPTGGATNEKLFF.

This clone was seen a single time. The chain employs TRBV3-1 (or the pseudogene TRBV3-2) and TRBJ1-1; D is uncertain. The germline gives CDR1 LGHDT, CDR2 YNNKEL (reference sequence). The CDR3 is 14 residues long. V was shortened by 1 base and J by 2 bases, with 8 bases between the two germline ends. Here the CDR3 reads CASSQVPANTEAFF. The CDR3 nucleotides are TGTGCCAGCAGCCAAGTACCAGCCAACACTGAAGCTTTCTTT.